The clone carrying this T cell receptor beta chain was found a few times. Its matching antigen is unknown. TCR beta libraries used 1.5 to 2 micrograms of DNA from cryopreserved PBMCs. The entry originates in a study of cytotoxic CD8 clonotypes in ibrutinib-treated CLL. Per germline, CDR1 MNHNS and CDR2 SASEGT. The V end was cut by 5 bases, the J end by 1 base, with 5 bases between. This CDR3 region has 12 residues. Study-wide results and limits: An increase in clonality occurred at ibrutinib response, followed by a return toward baseline at progression.

The data were produced by immunoSEQ multiplex PCR, yet TCRdb's version contains in-frame clones alone and is incomplete. The repertoire holds just over 35,000 clones, 71% seen once, with 15% to 20% in the top ten. The material was PBMCs, obtained at disease progression, from a patient treated with ibrutinib. J is TRBJ1-1 and V is TRBV6-1; D remains ambiguous. The clonotype was recovered from a human donor with chronic lymphocytic leukemia. The CDR3 sequence: CASSRTNTEAFF. The CDR3 DNA follows: TGTGCCAGCAGTCGTACGAACACTGAAGCTTTCTTT.